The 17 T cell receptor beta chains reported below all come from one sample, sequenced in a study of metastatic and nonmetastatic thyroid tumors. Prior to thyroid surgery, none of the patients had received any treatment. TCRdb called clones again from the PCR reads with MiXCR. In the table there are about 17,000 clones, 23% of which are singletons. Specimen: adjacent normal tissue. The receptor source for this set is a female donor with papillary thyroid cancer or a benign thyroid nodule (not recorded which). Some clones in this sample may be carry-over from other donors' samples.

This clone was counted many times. CDR3 sequence (DNA): TGTGCCAGCAGTTATCTAGCGGGGCTTAGCACAGATACGCAGTATTTT. It encodes CASSYLAGLSTDTQYF. V and J are TRBV2 and TRBJ2-3, with 9 positions matching TRBD2. Unmatched junction bases numbered 6, after V lost 5 bases and J lost 0 bases. This CDR3 contains 16 residues. Germline V gene data show CDR1 as SNHLY and CDR2 as FYNNEI.

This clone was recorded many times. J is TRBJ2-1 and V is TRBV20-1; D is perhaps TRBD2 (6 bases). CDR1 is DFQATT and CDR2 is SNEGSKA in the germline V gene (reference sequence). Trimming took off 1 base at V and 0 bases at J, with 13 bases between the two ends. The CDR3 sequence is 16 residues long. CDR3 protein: CSARVPVSGSYNEQFF. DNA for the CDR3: TGCAGTGCTAGAGTCCCAGTTAGCGGCTCCTACAATGAGCAGTTCTTC.

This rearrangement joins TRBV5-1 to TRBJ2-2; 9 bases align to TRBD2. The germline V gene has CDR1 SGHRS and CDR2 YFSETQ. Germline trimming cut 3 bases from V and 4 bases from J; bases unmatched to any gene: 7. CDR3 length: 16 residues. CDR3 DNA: TGCGCCAGCAGCTCGGTAGCGGGAGTCCTCACCGGGGAGCTGTTTTTT. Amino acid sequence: CASSSVAGVLTGELFF. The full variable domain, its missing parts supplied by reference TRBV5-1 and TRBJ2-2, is KAGVTQTPRYLIKTRGQQVTLSCSPISGHRSVSWYQQTPGQGLQFLFEYFSETQRNKGNFPGRFSGRQFSNSRSEMNVSTLELGDSALYLCASSSVAGVLTGELFFGEGSRLTVL.

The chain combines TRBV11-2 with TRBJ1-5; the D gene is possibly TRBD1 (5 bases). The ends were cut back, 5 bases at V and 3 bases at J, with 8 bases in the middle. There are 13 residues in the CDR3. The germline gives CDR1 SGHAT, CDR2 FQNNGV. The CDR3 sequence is CASSDRFNQPQHF. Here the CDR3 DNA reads TGTGCCAGCAGCGACAGATTCAATCAGCCCCAGCATTTT.

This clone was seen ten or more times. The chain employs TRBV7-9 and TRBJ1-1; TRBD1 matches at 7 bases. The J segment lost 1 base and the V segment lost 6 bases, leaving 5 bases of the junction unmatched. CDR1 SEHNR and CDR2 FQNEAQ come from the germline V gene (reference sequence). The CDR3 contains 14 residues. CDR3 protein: CASRPTGENTEAFF. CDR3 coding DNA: TGTGCCAGCAGACCAACAGGGGAGAACACTGAAGCTTTCTTT.

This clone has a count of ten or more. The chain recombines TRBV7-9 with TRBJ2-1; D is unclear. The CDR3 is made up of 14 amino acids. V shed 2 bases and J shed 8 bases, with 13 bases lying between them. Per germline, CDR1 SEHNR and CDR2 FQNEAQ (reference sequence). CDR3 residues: CASSLSSRSHEQFF. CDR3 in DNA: TGTGCCAGCAGCTTAAGTTCCAGGTCTCATGAGCAGTTCTTC. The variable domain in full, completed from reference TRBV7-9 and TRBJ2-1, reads DTGVSQNPRHKITKRGQNVTFRCDPISEHNRLYWYRQTLGQGPEFLTYFQNEAQLEKSRLLSDRFSAERPKGSFSTLEIQRTEQGDSAMYLCASSLSSRSHEQFFGPGTRLTVL.

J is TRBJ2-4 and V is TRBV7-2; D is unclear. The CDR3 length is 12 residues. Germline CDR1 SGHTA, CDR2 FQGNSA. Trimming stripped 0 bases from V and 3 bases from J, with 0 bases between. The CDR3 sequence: CASSLAKNIQYF. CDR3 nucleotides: TGTGCCAGCAGCTTAGCCAAAAACATTCAGTACTTC.

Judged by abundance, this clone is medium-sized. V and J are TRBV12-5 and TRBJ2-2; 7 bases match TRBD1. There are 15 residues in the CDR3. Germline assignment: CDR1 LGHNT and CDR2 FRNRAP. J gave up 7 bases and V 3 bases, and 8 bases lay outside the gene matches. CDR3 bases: TGTGCTAGTGGTTTTGAGGGGGCGAAGGTCGGGGAGCTGTTTTTT. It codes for CASGFEGAKVGELFF. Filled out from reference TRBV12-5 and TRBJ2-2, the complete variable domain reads DARVTQTPRHKVTEMGQEVTMRCQPILGHNTVFWYRQTMMQGLELLAYFRNRAPLDDSGMPKDRFSAEMPDATLATLKIQPSEPRDSAVYFCASGFEGAKVGELFFGEGSRLTVL.

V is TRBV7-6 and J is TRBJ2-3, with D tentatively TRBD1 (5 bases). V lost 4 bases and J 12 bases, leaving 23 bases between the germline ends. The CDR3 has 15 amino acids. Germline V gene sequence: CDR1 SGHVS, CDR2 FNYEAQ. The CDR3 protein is CASSSSLGLTGTQYF. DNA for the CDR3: TGTGCCAGCAGCTCATCTTTAGGCCTCACAGGTACACAGTATTTT. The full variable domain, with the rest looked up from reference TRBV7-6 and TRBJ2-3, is GAGVSQSPRYKVTKRGQDVALRCDPISGHVSLYWYRQALGQGPEFLTYFNYEAQQDKSGLPNDRFSAERPEGSISTLTIQRTEQRDSAMYRCASSSSLGLTGTQYFGPGTRLTVL.

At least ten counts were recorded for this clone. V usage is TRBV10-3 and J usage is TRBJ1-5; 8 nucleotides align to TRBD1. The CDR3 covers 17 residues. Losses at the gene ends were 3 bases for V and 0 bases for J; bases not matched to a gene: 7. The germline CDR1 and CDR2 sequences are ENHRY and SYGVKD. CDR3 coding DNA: TGTGCCATCAGTGACCTAGGGACAGGACTTAGCAATCAGCCCCAGCATTTT. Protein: CAISDLGTGLSNQPQHF.

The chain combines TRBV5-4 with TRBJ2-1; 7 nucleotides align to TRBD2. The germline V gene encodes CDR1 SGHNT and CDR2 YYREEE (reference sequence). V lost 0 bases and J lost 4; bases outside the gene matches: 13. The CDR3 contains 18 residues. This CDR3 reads CASSLELGAAAGYNEQFF. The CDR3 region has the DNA TGTGCCAGCAGCTTGGAGTTGGGAGCGGCAGCGGGGTACAATGAGCAGTTCTTC.

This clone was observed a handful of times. The CDR3 DNA is TGTGCCAGCAGGGGGACTAGCGGCCGCAATGAGCAGTTCTTC. This codes for CASRGTSGRNEQFF. This chain uses TRBV6-1 with TRBJ2-1; 11 positions agree with TRBD2. CDR1 MNHNS and CDR2 SASEGT come from the germline V gene. The J segment lost 6 bases and the V segment lost 6 bases, leaving 4 bases of the junction unmatched. This CDR3 has 14 residues.

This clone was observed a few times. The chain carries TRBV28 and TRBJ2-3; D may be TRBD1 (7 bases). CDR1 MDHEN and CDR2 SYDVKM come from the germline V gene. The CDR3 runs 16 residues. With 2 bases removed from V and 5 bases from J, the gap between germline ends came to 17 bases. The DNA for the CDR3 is TGTGCCAGCAGTTTAAAGGAGGGGGCGGTTAGAGATACGCAGTATTTT. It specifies CASSLKEGAVRDTQYF.

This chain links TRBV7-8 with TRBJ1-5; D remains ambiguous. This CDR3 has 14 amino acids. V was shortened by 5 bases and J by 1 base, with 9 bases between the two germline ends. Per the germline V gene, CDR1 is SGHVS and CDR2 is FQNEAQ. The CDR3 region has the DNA TGTGCCAGCAGCCCCTATTCGAGCAATCAGCCCCAGCATTTT. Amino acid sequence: CASSPYSSNQPQHF.

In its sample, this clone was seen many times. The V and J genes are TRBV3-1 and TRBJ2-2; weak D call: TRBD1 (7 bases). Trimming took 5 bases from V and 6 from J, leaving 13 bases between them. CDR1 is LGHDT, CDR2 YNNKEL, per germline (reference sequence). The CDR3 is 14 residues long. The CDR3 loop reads CASSGGGEAGELFF. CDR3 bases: TGTGCCAGCAGCGGAGGGGGCGAGGCCGGGGAGCTGTTTTTT.

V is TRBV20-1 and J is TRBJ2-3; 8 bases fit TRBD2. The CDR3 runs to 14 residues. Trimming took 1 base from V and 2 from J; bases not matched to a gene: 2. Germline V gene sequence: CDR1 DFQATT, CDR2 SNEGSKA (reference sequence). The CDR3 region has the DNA TGCAGTGCTAGAGCGGGAGGGTACACAGATACGCAGTATTTT. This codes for CSARAGGYTDTQYF.

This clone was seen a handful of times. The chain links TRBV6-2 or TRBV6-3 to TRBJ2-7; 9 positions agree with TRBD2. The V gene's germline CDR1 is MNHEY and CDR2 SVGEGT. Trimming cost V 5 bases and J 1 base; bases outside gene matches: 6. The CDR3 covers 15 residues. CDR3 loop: CASSPTSGVSYEQYF. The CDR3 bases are TGTGCCAGCAGTCCGACTAGCGGAGTTTCCTACGAGCAGTACTTC.